A single TCR beta chain is shown here with its context. Libraries were prepared by immunoSEQ multiplex PCR; TCRdb keeps only in-frame clonotypes and omits some of them. The sample yields roughly 170,000 clones, 94% seen once. These data belong to a study of T cell responses to AZD1222 COVID-19 vaccine. Samples with a second dose at about 4 or about 12 weeks were pooled together. Germline values: CDR1 SGHTA, CDR2 FQGNSA. The CDR3 consists of 15 residues. Deletions cut 0 bases from V and 3 bases from J, with 12 bases between. The V gene is TRBV7-2, the J gene TRBJ2-7; maybe TRBD1 (6 bases). This clonotype was obtained from an adult who received the AZD1222 COVID-19 vaccine. Sequencing was performed on peripheral blood, taken 28 days after the second AZD1222 dose. The CDR3 is CASSLARTASYEQYF. In nucleotides, the CDR3 is TGTGCCAGCAGCTTAGCGAGGACAGCGAGCTACGAGCAGTACTTC.